This T cell receptor (beta chain) was found in a study of OX40 agonist ivuxolimab in advanced cancers. Study-level background: The costimulatory receptor OX40 (CD134) was targeted by ivuxolimab, a fully human IgG2 agonistic monoclonal antibody. Intravenous ivuxolimab was administered to patients every 2 weeks at six dose levels: 0.01, 0.1, 0.3, 1.5, 3 and 10 mg/kg. Of the 50 to 55 dose-escalation patients, hepatocellular carcinoma was present in about 19, melanoma in approximately 15, renal cell carcinoma in 9 and head and neck cancer in 9. A male proportion of approximately 83% and a mean age of 60 years, ranging from 23 to 79, were recorded for the dose-escalation cohort. Patients were allowed to have had prior anti-PD-1, anti-PD-L1 or anti-CTLA-4 therapy, and roughly two fifths of the dose-escalation patients had been treated with checkpoint inhibitors. Partial responses were achieved by three dose-escalation patients, of whom one had hepatocellular carcinoma and two had cutaneous melanoma. Peripheral TCRbeta sequencing was intended to test whether TCR sequence diversity was altered and clonal T-cell expansion was caused by ivuxolimab. The paper describes the monotherapy dose-escalation part (N = 52 patients) of the phase I trial of ivuxolimab. Overall results and qualifications from the work: In partial responders in the 0.1-3.0 mg/kg groups, normalized peripheral clonal expansion was found to be among the lowest, especially among CD8+ T cells. Clonal expansion of both CD4+ and CD8+ blood T cells was observed from baseline to week 6 at doses 0.1 to 3.0 mg/kg. Low levels of normalized T-cell clonal expansion were also shown by some nonresponding patients. On average, CD8+ T cells showed more expanded clones than CD4+ T cells after ivuxolimab. Which antigens the clonally expanded peripheral T cells were specific for was not determined.

Notes on this clone: Its binding antigen is unknown. Base qualities are not recorded, but no much larger clone differs from it by a single base.

Patients with a history of autoimmune disease or receiving systemic immunosuppression were excluded from the trial. Peripheral blood for TCR sequencing was drawn from every dose cohort at baseline, at cycle 4 day 1 and at cycle 7 day 1. Samples were obtained from an open-label, multicenter, first-in-human phase I dose-escalation trial of ivuxolimab. Adults with locally advanced or metastatic head and neck squamous cell, hepatocellular, melanoma or renal cell carcinoma were enrolled in the trial. CD4+ and CD8+ T cells were sorted separately from peripheral blood before TCR sequencing. V is reduced by 2 bases and J by 1 base, leaving a spacing of 10 bases between them. Reading from cysteine to phenylalanine, the CDR3 counts 14 amino acids. The CDR3 DNA has 42 bases and is translated from base 1. CDR1 and CDR2, looked up from the germline V gene, are SGDLS and YYNGEE. For sequencing of the TCRbeta CDR3 region, genomic DNA was extracted from the sorted cells. The immunoSEQ Assay was used to sequence the TCRbeta CDR3 regions. TCRdb carries this immuneACCESS record with in-frame sequences only. Its versions omit some clonotypes, under half of them owing to an unresolved V gene in the studies checked, with the rest unexplained. A total of 15,000 to 20,000 clones appear in this sample, nearly 95% of them only once. The ten largest clones take up 7.2% of the sample.

The rearrangement joined TRBV9 to TRBJ2-7; a weak D assignment points to TRBD1 (6 bases agree). The input for sequencing was CD4+ or CD8+ T cells sorted from blood, taken in a trial of the OX40 agonist ivuxolimab. The clonotype was recovered from an adult with an advanced solid tumor such as melanoma, head and neck, liver or kidney cancer. The DNA sequence is given as TGTGCCAGCAGCGTTACAGGGCTATCCTACGAGCAGTACTTC. This gives the protein CASSVTGLSYEQYF.